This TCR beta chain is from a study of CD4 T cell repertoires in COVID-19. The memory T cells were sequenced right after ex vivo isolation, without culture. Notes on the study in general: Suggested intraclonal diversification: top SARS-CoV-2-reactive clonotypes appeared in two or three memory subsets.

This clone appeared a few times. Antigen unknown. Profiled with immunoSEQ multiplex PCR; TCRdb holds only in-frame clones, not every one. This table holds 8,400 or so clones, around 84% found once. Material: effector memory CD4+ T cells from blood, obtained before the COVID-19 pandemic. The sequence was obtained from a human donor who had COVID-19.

CDR3 sequence (DNA): TGTGCCAGCAGAACCGCCGGGACAGGGGGGCCCTACTCCTACGAGCAGTACTTC. Translated, it gives CASRTAGTGGPYSYEQYF. J is TRBJ2-7 and V is TRBV27, with 11 positions matching TRBD1. This CDR3 has 18 amino acids. Trimming at V came to 6 bases and at J to 0 bases, leaving 13 bases not matched to a gene. From germline, CDR1 is MNHEY and CDR2 SMNVEV (reference sequence).